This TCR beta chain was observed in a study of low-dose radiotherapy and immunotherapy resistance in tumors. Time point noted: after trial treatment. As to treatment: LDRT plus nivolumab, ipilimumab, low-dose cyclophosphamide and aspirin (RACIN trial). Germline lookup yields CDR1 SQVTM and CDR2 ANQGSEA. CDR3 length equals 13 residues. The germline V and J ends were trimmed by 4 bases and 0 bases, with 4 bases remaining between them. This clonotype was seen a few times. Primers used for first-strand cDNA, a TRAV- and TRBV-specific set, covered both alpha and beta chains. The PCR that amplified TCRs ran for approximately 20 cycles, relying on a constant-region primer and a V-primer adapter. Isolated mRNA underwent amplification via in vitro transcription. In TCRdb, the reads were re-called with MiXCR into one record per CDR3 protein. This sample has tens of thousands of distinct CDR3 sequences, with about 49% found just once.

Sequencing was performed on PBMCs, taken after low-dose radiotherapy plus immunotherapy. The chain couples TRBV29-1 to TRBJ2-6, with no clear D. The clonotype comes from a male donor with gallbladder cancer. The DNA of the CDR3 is TGCAGCGTTGGGGCCTCTGGGGCCAACGTCCTGACTTTC. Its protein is CSVGASGANVLTF.